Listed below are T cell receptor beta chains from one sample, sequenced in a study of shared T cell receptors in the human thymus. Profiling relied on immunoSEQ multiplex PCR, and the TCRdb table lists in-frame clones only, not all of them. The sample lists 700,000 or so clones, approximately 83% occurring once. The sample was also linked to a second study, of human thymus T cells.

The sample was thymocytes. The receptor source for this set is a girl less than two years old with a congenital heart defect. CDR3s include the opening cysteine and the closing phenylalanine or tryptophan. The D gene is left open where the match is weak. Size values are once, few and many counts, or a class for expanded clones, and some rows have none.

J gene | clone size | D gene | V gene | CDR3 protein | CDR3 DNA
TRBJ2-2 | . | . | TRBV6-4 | CASSDSNGELFF | TGTGCCAGCAGTGACTCTAACGGGGAGCTGTTTTTT
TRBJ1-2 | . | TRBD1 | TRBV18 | CASHDPRGFDYTF | TGTGCCAGCCACGATCCCAGGGGGTTCGACTACACCTTC
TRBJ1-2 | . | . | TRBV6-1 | CASSSEDSNYGYTF | TGTGCCAGCAGCTCGGAGGACAGCAACTATGGCTACACCTTC
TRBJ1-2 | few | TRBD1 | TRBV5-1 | CASSLIQGHYGYTF | TGCGCCAGCAGCTTGATACAGGGGCACTATGGCTACACCTTC
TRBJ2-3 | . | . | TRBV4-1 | CASSQDMTLLPEWTDTQYF | TGCGCCAGCAGCCAAGATATGACCCTACTACCCGAGTGGACAGATACGCAGTATTTT
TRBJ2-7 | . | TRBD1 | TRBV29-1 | CSVRSQGVSSYEQYF | TGCAGCGTACGATCACAGGGGGTGAGCTCCTACGAGCAGTACTTC
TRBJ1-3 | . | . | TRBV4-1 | CASSSGFSGNTIYF | TGCGCCAGCAGTTCAGGGTTCTCTGGAAACACCATATATTTT
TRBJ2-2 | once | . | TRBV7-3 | CASSPSDRPGELFF | TGTGCCAGCAGCCCCTCCGACAGACCCGGGGAGCTGTTTTTT
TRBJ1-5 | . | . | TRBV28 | CASSFGGGQPQHF | TGTGCCAGCAGTTTTGGGGGGGGCCAGCCCCAGCATTTT
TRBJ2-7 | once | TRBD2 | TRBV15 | CATSRTSGGEFLYEQYF | TGTGCCACCAGCCGGACTAGCGGGGGGGAATTCCTGTACGAGCAGTACTTC
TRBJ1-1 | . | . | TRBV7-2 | CASSSRTEEWRVTEAFF | TGTGCCAGCAGCTCCCGGACAGAGGAGTGGAGAGTCACTGAAGCTTTCTTT
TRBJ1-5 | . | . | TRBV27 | CASSWLQGQPQHF | TGTGCCAGCAGTTGGCTTCAGGGTCAGCCCCAGCATTTT
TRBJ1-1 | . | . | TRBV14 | CASSQGIRDRNTEAFF | TGTGCCAGCAGCCAAGGGATCAGAGACAGGAACACTGAAGCTTTCTTT
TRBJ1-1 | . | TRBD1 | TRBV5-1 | CASSLGWDRAKNTEAFF | TGCGCCAGCAGCTTGGGTTGGGACAGGGCCAAGAACACTGAAGCTTTCTTT
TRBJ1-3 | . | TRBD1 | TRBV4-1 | CASSPRTGSSGNTIYF | TGCGCCAGCAGCCCGCGGACAGGAAGCTCTGGAAACACCATATATTTT
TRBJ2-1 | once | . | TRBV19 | CASSIPQRSSYNEQFF | TGTGCCAGTAGTATACCTCAGCGGTCGTCATACAATGAGCAGTTCTTC
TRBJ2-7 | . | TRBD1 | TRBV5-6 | CASIETGNSTEQYF | TGTGCCAGCATCGAGACAGGGAATTCTACCGAGCAGTACTTC
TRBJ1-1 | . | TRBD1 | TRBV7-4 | CASSPRDRGRKAEAFF | TGTGCCAGCAGCCCGCGGGACAGGGGACGGAAGGCTGAAGCTTTCTTT
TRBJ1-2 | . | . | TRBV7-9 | CASSLGGAGSYGYTF | TGTGCCAGCAGCTTAGGTGGGGCAGGCTCCTATGGCTACACCTTC
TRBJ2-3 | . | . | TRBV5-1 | CASSLGPVGVEHTDTQYF | TGCGCCAGCAGCTTGGGGCCAGTAGGGGTTGAGCACACAGATACGCAGTATTTT
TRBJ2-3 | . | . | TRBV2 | CASRRNTDTQYF | TGTGCCAGCAGGAGGAATACAGATACGCAGTATTTT
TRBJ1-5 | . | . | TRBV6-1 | CASSGDSHQPQHF | TGTGCCAGCAGCGGGGACTCGCATCAGCCCCAGCATTTT
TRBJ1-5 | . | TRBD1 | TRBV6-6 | CASSRQGSNQPQHF | TGTGCCAGCAGCAGACAGGGGAGCAATCAGCCCCAGCATTTT
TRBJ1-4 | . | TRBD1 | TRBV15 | CATSRPTGVNEKLFF | TGTGCCACCAGCAGACCGACAGGGGTAAATGAAAAACTGTTTTTT
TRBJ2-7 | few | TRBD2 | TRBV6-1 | CASSEGLAGGYEQYF | TGTGCCAGCAGTGAGGGGTTGGCGGGGGGATACGAGCAGTACTTC
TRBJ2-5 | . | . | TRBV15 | CATSRGRTPGLQETQYF | TGTGCCACCAGCAGAGGACGGACCCCGGGACTCCAAGAGACCCAGTACTTC
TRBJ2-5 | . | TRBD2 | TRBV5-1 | CASSAARGGQETQYF | TGCGCCAGCAGCGCCGCCCGGGGGGGCCAAGAGACCCAGTACTTC
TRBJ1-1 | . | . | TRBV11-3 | CASSLGRRTEAFF | TGTGCCAGCAGCTTAGGGAGAAGAACTGAAGCTTTCTTT
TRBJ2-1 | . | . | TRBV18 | CASSPVVPGRPPYNEQFF | TGTGCCAGCTCACCAGTGGTCCCAGGAAGACCCCCCTACAATGAGCAGTTCTTC
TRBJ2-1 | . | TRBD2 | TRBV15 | CATSRVGLADYNEQFF | TGTGCCACCAGCAGAGTGGGACTAGCGGACTACAATGAGCAGTTCTTC
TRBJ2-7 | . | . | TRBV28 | CASSLDSYEQYF | TGTGCCAGCAGTTTAGACTCCTACGAGCAGTACTTC
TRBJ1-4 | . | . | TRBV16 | CASSQLRLQGSTVGEKLFF | TGTGCCAGCAGCCAATTAAGGCTCCAGGGGAGTACAGTGGGTGAAAAACTGTTTTTT
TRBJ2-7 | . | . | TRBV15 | CATSAEPPGHSPTYEQYF | TGTGCCACCAGCGCCGAACCGCCGGGACATAGTCCGACCTACGAGCAGTACTTC
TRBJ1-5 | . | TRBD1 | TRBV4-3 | CASSQVRTGEAQPQHF | TGCGCCAGCAGCCAAGTCAGGACAGGGGAGGCTCAGCCCCAGCATTTT
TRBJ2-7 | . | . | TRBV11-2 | CASSLDQDYEQYF | TGTGCCAGCAGCTTAGATCAGGACTACGAGCAGTACTTC
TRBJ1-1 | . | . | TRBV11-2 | CASSLDLPTEAFF | TGTGCCAGCAGCTTAGATCTCCCCACTGAAGCTTTCTTT
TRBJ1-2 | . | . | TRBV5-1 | CASSLKGNGYTF | TGCGCCAGCAGCTTGAAGGGGAATGGCTACACCTTC
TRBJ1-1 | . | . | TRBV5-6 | CAFWWSSRGNTEAFF | TGTGCCTTCTGGTGGAGTAGTCGTGGGAACACTGAAGCTTTCTTT
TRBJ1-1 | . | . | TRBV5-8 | CASSLVSGAEAFF | TGTGCCAGCAGCTTGGTATCTGGGGCCGAAGCTTTCTTT
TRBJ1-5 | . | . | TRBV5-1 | CASSLGGEGDSGNQPQHF | TGCGCCAGCAGCTTGGGAGGGGAGGGGGATAGCGGTAATCAGCCCCAGCATTTT
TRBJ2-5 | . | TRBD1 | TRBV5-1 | CASNLEPGQGDAQETQYF | TGCGCCAGCAACCTTGAACCGGGACAGGGGGACGCCCAAGAGACCCAGTACTTC
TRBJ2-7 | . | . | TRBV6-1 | CASSEERGSILYPSYEQYF | TGTGCCAGCAGTGAAGAGAGGGGGTCCATCCTATATCCCTCCTACGAGCAGTACTTC
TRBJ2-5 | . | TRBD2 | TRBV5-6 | CASSGRLSGTRGQETQYF | TGTGCCAGCAGTGGGAGACTTAGCGGGACTAGAGGCCAAGAGACCCAGTACTTC
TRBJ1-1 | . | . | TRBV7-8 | CASSQGTGQTNTEAFF | TGTGCCAGCAGCCAAGGTACCGGACAGACGAACACTGAAGCTTTCTTT
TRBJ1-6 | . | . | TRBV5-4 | CASSKGPVKIPLHF | TGTGCCAGCAGCAAGGGGCCTGTAAAAATTCCCCTCCACTTT